These 27 T cell receptor beta chains share one sample of origin, sequenced in a study of response to subunit inactivated influenza vaccine. TCRdb reanalysed the RT-PCR reads using MiXCR and keeps one entry per CDR3 protein. The sample gives about 620,000 distinct CDR3 sequences, 10% to 15% of which show up once; 9.5% to 13% is in the top ten. The sample was PBMCs from blood, taken on the day of vaccination. The receptors originated from a man aged 50 to 60 who received an inactivated influenza vaccine.

The sample holds many counts of this clonotype. This CDR3 reads CSASGSSDTQYF. CDR3 sequence (DNA): TGCAGTGCTAGCGGGAGTTCTGATACGCAGTATTTT. This chain links TRBV20-1 with TRBJ2-3; TRBD2 is a possible D gene (6 bases). Trimming left V 3 bases short and J 6 bases short, with 10 bases between. Germline assignment: CDR1 DFQATT and CDR2 SNEGSKA (reference sequence). This CDR3 comprises 12 residues.

The chain joins TRBV7-9 to TRBJ2-5; D not resolved. Germline CDR1 and CDR2: SEHNR and FQNEAQ (reference sequence). CDR3 length equals 12 residues. The CDR3: CALQRDQETQYF. The CDR3 nucleotides read TGTGCTCTTCAGCGCGATCAAGAGACCCAGTACTTC.

This chain connects TRBV5-1 to TRBJ2-2, with D possibly matching TRBD2 (6 bases). CDR3 length: 15 residues. Germline assignment: CDR1 SGHRS and CDR2 YFSETQ. Trimming removed 4 bases from V and 4 bases from J, with 14 bases in between. CDR3 loop: CASSPVEGSTGELFF. Written as DNA, the CDR3 is TGCGCCAGCAGCCCCGTGGAGGGATCCACCGGGGAGCTGTTTTTT.

Ten or more counts support this clonotype. The chain employs TRBV18 and TRBJ2-5; D is undetermined. The CDR3 spans 12 residues. Germline-derived CDR1 and CDR2 are KGHSH and LQKENI. Trimming removed 1 base from V and 5 bases from J, with 5 bases in between. CDR3 in DNA: TGTGCCAGCTCACCACAGCCGGAGACCCAGTACTTC. It specifies CASSPQPETQYF. Supplemented by reference TRBV18 and TRBJ2-5, the full variable domain reads NAGVMQNPRHLVRRRGQEARLRCSPMKGHSHVYWYRQLPEEGLKFMVYLQKENIIDESGMPKERFSAEFPKEGPSILRIQQVVRGDSAAYFCASSPQPETQYFGPGTRLLVL.

V is TRBV7-9 and J is TRBJ2-3, with TRBD2 identical over 10 bases. V was pared by 5 bases and J by 5 bases, with 10 bases of the junction left unmatched. Germline V gives CDR1 SEHNR, CDR2 FQNEAQ (reference sequence). The CDR3 sequence is 16 residues long. CDR3 loop: CASSPGLAEGLDTQYF. CDR3 DNA sequence: TGTGCCAGCAGCCCCGGACTAGCGGAAGGTTTAGATACGCAGTATTTT.

This CDR3 is CASSPGQVGYEQYF. As DNA, the CDR3 is TGTGCCAGTAGCCCGGGACAGGTTGGCTACGAGCAGTACTTC. This chain uses TRBV19 with TRBJ2-7, with 8 bases identical to TRBD1. This CDR3 spans 14 amino acids. The germline gives CDR1 LNHDA, CDR2 SQIVND (reference sequence). Trimming at V came to 6 bases and at J to 3 bases, leaving 7 bases not matched to a gene.

This clonotype turned up a few times. The chain has TRBV5-1 and TRBJ2-7; 11 positions agree with TRBD2. Trimming cost V 2 bases and J 4 bases; bases outside gene matches: 20. This CDR3 is 20 amino acids long. Germline-derived CDR1 and CDR2 are SGHRS and YFSETQ. As DNA, the CDR3 is TGCGCCAGCAGCTTCCTTCCTCTGACAACGACTAGCGGGGCCTCTTACGAGCAGTACTTC. Translating gives CASSFLPLTTTSGASYEQYF.

V and J are TRBV12-3 or TRBV12-4 and TRBJ2-1; D possibly uses TRBD1 or TRBD2 (5 bases each). Trimming cost V 5 bases and J 3 bases, with 17 bases left between them. This CDR3 has 16 amino acids. The CDR3 region is CASSRRGPSYYNEQFF. In nucleotides, the CDR3 is TGTGCCAGCAGTCGAAGGGGACCGTCCTACTACAATGAGCAGTTCTTC.

This clonotype was seen only a few times. The J gene is TRBJ2-6, the V gene TRBV3-1, with D perhaps matching TRBD2 (5 bases). The V end was cut by 0 bases, the J end by 12 bases, with 9 bases between. Per the germline V gene, CDR1 is LGHDT and CDR2 is YNNKEL (reference sequence). This CDR3 contains 13 residues. As DNA, the CDR3 is TGTGCCAGCAGCCAAGATGCGGGCCCCGTCCTGACTTTC. It yields the protein CASSQDAGPVLTF.

This clonotype was observed a handful of times. V gene TRBV4-2 combines with J gene TRBJ2-4, with 9 bases that match TRBD2. Germline trimming cut 1 base from V and 5 bases from J; bases unmatched to any gene: 9. Per the germline V gene, CDR1 is LGHNA and CDR2 is YNFKEQ. The CDR3 loop spans 17 amino acids. The CDR3 sequence: CASSQVKAGGFQNIQYF. As DNA, the CDR3 is TGTGCCAGCAGCCAAGTGAAAGCGGGAGGTTTCCAAAACATTCAGTACTTC.

This clonotype turned up a few times. The chain is built from TRBV28 and TRBJ2-1; D is perhaps TRBD2 (6 bases). CDR1 MDHEN and CDR2 SYDVKM come from the germline V gene. The germline V and J ends were trimmed by 6 bases and 3 bases, with 18 bases remaining between them. The CDR3 totals 16 residues. CDR3 coding DNA: TGTGCCAGCAGCCCTTCGAGGGACTTTGGCTACAATGAGCAGTTCTTC. Its protein product is CASSPSRDFGYNEQFF. Filled out from reference TRBV28 and TRBJ2-1, the complete variable domain reads DVKVTQSSRYLVKRTGEKVFLECVQDMDHENMFWYRQDPGLGLRLIYFSYDVKMKEKGDIPEGYSVSREKKERFSLILESASTNQTSMYLCASSPSRDFGYNEQFFGPGTRLTVL.

V and J are TRBV27 and TRBJ2-7; 12 bases match TRBD2. The germline gives CDR1 MNHEY, CDR2 SMNVEV (reference sequence). The CDR3 runs 17 residues. V lost 2 bases and J lost 4; bases outside the gene matches: 9. CDR3 coding DNA: TGTGCCAGCAGTTTACAAGGGAGCGGGACTAGCGGGTACGAGCAGTACTTC. This codes for CASSLQGSGTSGYEQYF.

Remarks on this clonotype: Germline is not matched at one junction end, which may reflect a read error. The chain uses TRBV12-3 or TRBV12-4 and TRBJ2-1; possibly TRBD1 for D (5 bases). The CDR3 loop spans 11 amino acids. The CDR3 coding sequence is TGTGCCAGCAGTTTAGGGGCAGGGCTCCTCTTC. Encoded protein: CASSLGAGLLF.

A few counts support this clonotype. This chain joins TRBV20-1 and TRBJ1-1, with D perhaps matching TRBD1 (5 bases). The CDR3 has 13 residues. Looked up from germline, CDR1 is DFQATT and CDR2 is SNEGSKA (reference sequence). V lost 2 bases and J 3 bases, leaving 10 bases between the germline ends. As DNA, the CDR3 is TGCAGTGCTAGATCGGGGGAGTACACTGAAGCTTTCTTT. Translated, it gives CSARSGEYTEAFF.

This clonotype was counted ten times or more. The CDR3 here is CASSFMGTSGSYEQYF. The CDR3 nucleotides are TGTGCCAGCAGCTTCATGGGGACTAGCGGGTCCTACGAGCAGTACTTC. The chain uses TRBV12-3 or TRBV12-4 and TRBJ2-7; 12 bases fit TRBD2. CDR3 length: 16 amino acids. The V segment lost 6 bases and the J segment 1 base; nucleotides outside the gene matches: 7.

In this sample, this clonotype turned up a few times. The genes are TRBV28 and TRBJ2-1; 9 nucleotides align to TRBD2. This CDR3 is built from 16 residues. The ends lost 5 bases at V and 4 bases at J; junction bases unmatched: 9. Germline loops: CDR1 MDHEN, CDR2 SYDVKM. The CDR3 region is CASSPSGGPSYNEQFF. CDR3 coding DNA: TGTGCCAGCAGTCCGAGCGGGGGGCCTTCATACAATGAGCAGTTCTTC.

V and J are TRBV9 and TRBJ2-1, with D uncertain. Germline V gives CDR1 SGDLS, CDR2 YYNGEE. The V end was cut by 1 base, the J end by 10 bases, with 9 bases between. This CDR3 comprises 12 residues. This CDR3 is CASSVSSGEQFF. CDR3 sequence (DNA): TGTGCCAGCAGCGTATCATCGGGCGAGCAGTTCTTC.

This clonotype was detected only a few times. The chain is built from TRBV12-3 or TRBV12-4 and TRBJ2-2; TRBD1 aligns across 7 bases. V shed 7 bases and J 3 bases; nucleotides not matched to a gene: 8. The CDR3 totals 15 residues. The CDR3 loop is CASTEGGQHTGELFF. CDR3 DNA: TGTGCCAGCACCGAAGGGGGACAGCACACCGGGGAGCTGTTTTTT.

This rearrangement joins TRBV29-1 to TRBJ1-3, with no clear D. Germline CDR1 is SQVTM and CDR2 is ANQGSEA. The CDR3 sequence is 12 residues long. The V gene lost 4 bases and the J gene lost 3 bases, with 7 bases spanning the gap. CDR3 in amino acids: CSVAFDGNTIYF. As DNA, the CDR3 is TGCAGCGTTGCCTTTGATGGAAACACCATATATTTT.

This clonotype showed up many times. J is TRBJ2-1 and V is TRBV7-6; D is possibly TRBD1 (6 bases). Germline V gene sequence: CDR1 SGHVS, CDR2 FNYEAQ. V was trimmed by 5 bases and J by 6 bases, leaving 14 bases between them. The CDR3 has 14 amino acids. In DNA, the CDR3 is TGTGCCAGCAGCCGATCGGACAGTCTCAATGAGCAGTTCTTC. Translated: CASSRSDSLNEQFF.

The rearrangement uses TRBV7-8 and TRBJ1-1; D possibly corresponds to TRBD1 (5 bases). Germline assignment: CDR1 SGHVS and CDR2 FQNEAQ. V was trimmed by 5 bases and J by 2 bases, leaving 18 bases between them. The CDR3 contains 16 residues. CDR3 loop: CASSTRSGTLNTEAFF. The CDR3 nucleotides are TGTGCCAGCAGCACTCGGAGCGGGACCTTAAACACTGAAGCTTTCTTT.

Here the CDR3 reads CASSIDRAPYNEQFF. In nucleotides, the CDR3 is TGTGCCAGTAGTATAGACAGGGCGCCCTACAATGAGCAGTTCTTC. The rearrangement links TRBV19 to TRBJ2-1, with D possibly TRBD1 on 5 matching bases. The germline V gene encodes CDR1 LNHDA and CDR2 SQIVND (reference sequence). This CDR3 spans 15 amino acids. The V end was cut by 0 bases, the J end by 2 bases, with 8 bases between. The full variable domain, in which reference TRBV19 and TRBJ2-1 provide the parts outside the CDR3, is DGGITQSPKYLFRKEGQNVTLSCEQNLNHDAMYWYRQDPGQGLRLIYYSQIVNDFQKGDIAEGYSVSREKKESFPLTVTSAQKNPTAFYLCASSIDRAPYNEQFFGPGTRLTVL.

This clonotype was detected only a few times. The chain links TRBV30 to TRBJ1-2; D may be TRBD1 (5 bases). Trimming removed 3 bases from V and 8 bases from J, with 16 bases in between. The germline gives CDR1 GTSNPN, CDR2 SVGIG (reference sequence). The CDR3 runs to 13 residues. CDR3 region: CAWSRSEGFGYTF. CDR3 coding DNA: TGTGCCTGGAGCCGTTCAGAGGGGTTCGGCTACACCTTC.

This clonotype was seen a few times. The J gene is TRBJ2-5, the V gene TRBV6-6; no clear D gene. The V end was cut by 2 bases, the J end by 4 bases, with 8 bases between. In germline, CDR1 is MNHNY, CDR2 SVGAGI (reference sequence). This CDR3 has 13 residues. CDR3 residues: CASSYVQRETQYF. The DNA for the CDR3 is TGTGCCAGCAGTTACGTGCAGAGAGAGACCCAGTACTTC.

A few counts support this clonotype. J is TRBJ2-3 and V is TRBV4-3; TRBD2 is a possible D gene (6 bases). Looked up from germline, CDR1 is LGHNA and CDR2 is YSLEER. The CDR3 is 15 residues long. V lost 0 bases, J lost 3 bases, and 10 bases lay in between. The CDR3 sequence is CASSQDMTRTDTQYF. In DNA, the CDR3 is TGCGCCAGCAGCCAAGATATGACTAGAACAGATACGCAGTATTTT.

There are a few counts of this clonotype. The chain uses TRBV9 and TRBJ2-5, with TRBD2 matching over 8 bases. V gave up 4 bases and J gave up 4 bases; unmatched junction bases: 9. CDR3 length equals 15 residues. The germline V gene has CDR1 SGDLS and CDR2 YYNGEE. The CDR3 region has the DNA TGTGCCAGCAGCACGTTAGCGGGATTGGGAGAGACCCAGTACTTC. It specifies CASSTLAGLGETQYF.

Ten or more counts support this clonotype. The chain employs TRBV12-3 or TRBV12-4 and TRBJ2-7; 8 bases are a match to TRBD1. The CDR3 is 15 amino acids. V trimming: 3 bases; J trimming: 1 base; junction bases outside the gene matches: 5. The DNA for the CDR3 is TGTGCCAGCAGTTTGCAGGGGGCGTCGTCCTACGAGCAGTACTTC. This translates into CASSLQGASSYEQYF.